This T cell receptor beta chain was identified in a study of T cells expressing NK-cell markers. CDR1 and CDR2 (germline): SEHNR, FQNEAQ (reference sequence). The CDR3 has 15 amino acids. TCR beta cDNA was made by 5'RACE template switching with UMIs. Reanalyzing the 5' RACE reads, TCRdb keeps one entry per CDR3 protein, without DNA. This sample carries roughly 180,000 distinct CDR3 sequences, with around a sixth going to the ten biggest clones. This TCR derives from a woman between 18 and 70 years old in good health. The sample was blood T cells: a sorted CD56 or NKG2C T cell subset, CD4+ or CD8+ T cells, or bulk PBMC T cells (not recorded which). The chain carries TRBV7-9 and TRBJ1-1; lacking DNA, the TRBD1 call made by TCRdb goes unchecked. The CDR3 sequence is CASSPGLGDGTEAFF.